The 29 T cell receptor beta chains below all came from one sample that was sequenced in a study of blood T cell repertoires in COVID-19. Profiling relied on immunoSEQ multiplex PCR, and the TCRdb table lists in-frame clones only, not all of them. The sample has around 270,000 clones; about 90% are singletons. Sequenced: peripheral blood. Receptors were obtained from a person aged 18-30 years with COVID-19, enrolled during active disease.

V and J are TRBV2 and TRBJ2-1; tentative D call: TRBD1 (5 bases). Between the trimmed V and J ends, which lost 6 bases and 11 bases, there was a span of 17 bases. Germline CDR1 and CDR2: SNHLY and FYNNEI. This CDR3 contains 13 residues. The CDR3 nucleotides read TGTGCCAGCAGAGCCCTCCGACAGTCTCAGCAGTTCTTC. Amino acid sequence: CASRALRQSQQFF.

The gene calls are TRBV5-1 and TRBJ2-5; 15 nucleotides agree with TRBD2. CDR3 length: 19 residues. Losses at the gene ends were 2 bases for V and 5 bases for J; bases not matched to a gene: 13. Germline CDR1 reads SGHRS; CDR2 reads YFSETQ. The CDR3 reads CASSFAEPGLAGGLETQYF. The CDR3 nucleotides read TGCGCCAGCAGCTTTGCGGAACCTGGACTAGCGGGAGGGTTGGAGACCCAGTACTTC.

The table lists this clone with a few counts. J is TRBJ2-7 and V is TRBV18, with 9 bases identical to TRBD1. The length of the CDR3 is 17 residues. CDR1 and CDR2 (germline): KGHSH, LQKENI. Trimming took 0 bases from V and 5 from J; bases not matched to a gene: 11. The CDR3 loop reads CASSPPTGQGLGHEQYF. Here the CDR3 DNA reads TGTGCCAGCTCACCACCGACAGGACAGGGGTTAGGGCACGAGCAGTACTTC.

This clone has only one observation. This chain connects TRBV5-5 to TRBJ1-1, with D perhaps matching TRBD1 (5 bases). Germline CDR1 is SGHKS and CDR2 is YYEKEE (reference sequence). There are 15 residues in the CDR3. Trimming shortened V by 1 base and J by 4 bases, and 14 bases separated the two germline ends. CDR3 nucleotides: TGTGCCAGCAGCTTGTGGCAGGGAAGCAGCACTGAAGCTTTCTTT. Its translation is CASSLWQGSSTEAFF.

The J gene is TRBJ1-1, the V gene TRBV11-2; TRBD1 might be the D (5 bases). The length of the CDR3 is 14 residues. V lost 1 base and J 3 bases, leaving 9 bases between the germline ends. Germline loops: CDR1 SGHAT, CDR2 FQNNGV. The CDR3 is CASSLAGSYTEAFF. CDR3 sequence (DNA): TGTGCCAGCAGCTTAGCAGGGTCTTACACTGAAGCTTTCTTT.

The chain uses TRBV10-3 and TRBJ1-1; D might be TRBD1 (5 bases). Germline loops: CDR1 ENHRY, CDR2 SYGVKD. V was cut by 0 bases and J by 0 bases, with 8 bases left in between. This CDR3 is built from 15 residues. CDR3 sequence: CAISESSDMNTEAFF. DNA for the CDR3: TGTGCCATCAGTGAGTCGTCGGACATGAACACTGAAGCTTTCTTT.

The chain is built from TRBV29-1 and TRBJ2-7; 12 bases match TRBD2. The V gene's germline CDR1 is SQVTM and CDR2 ANQGSEA. There are 15 residues in the CDR3. Germline trimming cut 4 bases from V and 4 bases from J; bases unmatched to any gene: 8. CDR3 amino acids: CSVGGVTSGSYEQYF. DNA of the CDR3: TGCAGCGTTGGTGGGGTGACTAGCGGGAGTTACGAGCAGTACTTC.

V gene TRBV9 combines with J gene TRBJ2-7, with a tentative D call TRBD2 (5 bases). Germline V lookup: CDR1 SGDLS, CDR2 YYNGEE. The CDR3 length is 13 residues. Trimming removed 4 bases from V and 5 bases from J, with 13 bases in between. This CDR3 reads CASSRAGIDEQYF. The CDR3 DNA is TGTGCCAGCAGCCGAGCCGGGATCGACGAGCAGTACTTC.

This chain uses TRBV27 with TRBJ2-7; 8 bases agree with TRBD1. V lost 5 bases and J lost 6; bases outside the gene matches: 12. The CDR3 runs to 15 residues. Germline CDR1 reads MNHEY; CDR2 reads SMNVEV (reference sequence). The CDR3: CASSPTGGHFSEQYF. CDR3 nucleotides: TGTGCCAGCAGTCCAACAGGGGGGCACTTTAGCGAGCAGTACTTC.

This chain connects TRBV12-5 to TRBJ1-1; unclear D gene. The CDR3 totals 14 residues. Deletions cut 1 base from V and 3 bases from J, with 9 bases between. The V gene's germline CDR1 is LGHNT and CDR2 FRNRAP. CDR3 residues: CASGLDAGYTEAFF. CDR3 nucleotides: TGTGCTAGTGGTTTGGACGCGGGTTACACTGAAGCTTTCTTT.

The chain links TRBV27 to TRBJ1-3; D unresolved. This CDR3 region has 14 residues. Trimming shortened V by 5 bases and J by 0 bases, and 8 bases separated the two germline ends. Germline-derived CDR1 and CDR2 are MNHEY and SMNVEV (reference sequence). CDR3 amino acids: CASSTYGSGNTIYF. CDR3 bases: TGTGCCAGCAGTACTTATGGCTCTGGAAACACCATATATTTT.

V gene TRBV7-8 combines with J gene TRBJ1-3, with D possibly TRBD1 on 6 matching bases. V lost 1 base and J 2 bases, leaving 9 bases between the germline ends. The CDR3 is 15 residues long. Germline values: CDR1 SGHVS, CDR2 FQNEAQ. CDR3 residues: CASSLESGAGNTIYF. The CDR3 DNA reads as TGTGCCAGCAGCTTAGAATCAGGGGCTGGAAACACCATATATTTT.

This chain joins TRBV4-1 and TRBJ2-7, with D possibly being TRBD1 (6 bases). CDR1 is MGHRA and CDR2 is YSYEKL in the germline V gene. The CDR3 is made up of 12 amino acids. The ends were cut back, 6 bases at V and 7 bases at J, with 13 bases in the middle. The CDR3 sequence: CASRGRGGEQYF. In DNA, the CDR3 is TGCGCCAGCAGGGGTCGAGGGGGTGAGCAGTACTTC.

With respect to this clone: This CDR3 is also generated by other DNA sequences in the sample. The J gene is TRBJ1-1, the V gene TRBV19; 11 positions match TRBD1. This CDR3 region has 14 residues. Germline V lookup: CDR1 LNHDA, CDR2 SQIVND (reference sequence). V lost 3 bases, J lost 4 bases, and 1 base stayed unmatched. The CDR3 DNA follows: TGTGCCAGTAGTATCGGGACAGGGGGCACTGAAGCTTTCTTT. Translating it yields CASSIGTGGTEAFF.

This clone was seen just once. The genes are TRBV29-1 and TRBJ2-5; D not resolved. CDR3 size: 15 residues. Trimming cost V 0 bases and J 5 bases, with 16 bases left between them. CDR1 SQVTM and CDR2 ANQGSEA come from the germline V gene. The CDR3 DNA follows: TGCAGCGTTGAAGATCGCGGCCTTCCCTGGGAGACCCAGTACTTC. This translates into CSVEDRGLPWETQYF.

The rearrangement joins TRBV18 to TRBJ1-4, with TRBD1 matching over 11 bases. This CDR3 has 16 residues. Germline V gene lookup returns CDR1 KGHSH and CDR2 LQKENI. V dropped 0 bases and J dropped 6; count of bases not matched to a gene: 3. As DNA, the CDR3 is TGTGCCAGCTCACCACCGAAGGGACAGGGGGATGAAAAACTGTTTTTT. This encodes CASSPPKGQGDEKLFF.

V usage is TRBV20-1 and J usage is TRBJ2-1, with 8 nucleotides matching TRBD2. Germline V CDR1 and CDR2: DFQATT, SNEGSKA (reference sequence). Trimming removed 3 bases from V and 13 bases from J; junction bases left unmatched: 5. CDR3 length: 11 residues. CDR3: CSARREASQFF. In DNA, the CDR3 is TGCAGTGCTAGGCGGGAGGCCTCTCAGTTCTTC.

This clone appeared once. CDR3 coding DNA: TGCGCCAGCAGCCAAGATCTGGGGGCTGGCGAAAAACTGTTTTTT. Translated, it gives CASSQDLGAGEKLFF. The chain couples TRBV4-3 to TRBJ1-4; possible D gene TRBD1, 6 bases. V lost 0 bases and J lost 8, with 13 bases in between. CDR3 length: 15 amino acids. Germline assignment: CDR1 LGHNA and CDR2 YSLEER.

In this sample, this clone turned up once. The V gene is TRBV13, the J gene TRBJ1-2; no definite D call. This CDR3 is built from 13 residues. CDR1 and CDR2 from the germline V gene are PRHDT and FYEKMQ (reference sequence). The V and J ends lost 7 bases and 8 bases respectively, with 17 bases between them. CDR3 in amino acids: CASTNRGGEGYTF. As DNA, the CDR3 is TGTGCCAGCACCAACCGAGGCGGGGAAGGCTACACCTTC.

The chain couples TRBV28 to TRBJ2-2, with D tentatively TRBD1 (5 bases). The CDR3 is 13 amino acids. The V end lost 3 bases, the J end lost 5 bases, and 7 bases lay between the germline ends. CDR1 and CDR2 (germline): MDHEN, SYDVKM. The CDR3 coding sequence is TGTGCCAGCAGTTTTTCAGGGACCGGGGAGCTGTTTTTT. Its translation is CASSFSGTGELFF.

The rearrangement links TRBV7-9 to TRBJ1-2, with TRBD1 matching 7 bases. CDR1 and CDR2 (germline): SEHNR, FQNEAQ (reference sequence). V was pared by 5 bases and J by 4 bases, with 16 bases of the junction left unmatched. CDR3 length: 17 residues. The CDR3, as DNA: TGTGCCAGCAGCCCCCCGACGTTGGACAGGTCATCCTATGGCTACACCTTC. As protein: CASSPPTLDRSSYGYTF.

In this sample, this clone turned up a few times. The chain has TRBV6-6 and TRBJ1-3; D might be TRBD1 (5 bases). The CDR3 loop spans 13 amino acids. The V gene's germline CDR1 is MNHNY and CDR2 SVGAGI (reference sequence). The germline V and J ends were trimmed by 10 bases and 2 bases, with 12 bases remaining between them. This chain's CDR3 is CATVAGAGNTIYF. The CDR3 DNA reads as TGTGCCACCGTGGCGGGGGCTGGAAACACCATATATTTT.

V gene TRBV5-1 combines with J gene TRBJ1-3; the match to TRBD1 covers 8 bases. The ends lost 3 bases at V and 1 base at J; junction bases unmatched: 3. Germline CDR1 SGHRS, CDR2 YFSETQ. The CDR3 is 15 amino acids. The CDR3 DNA follows: TGCGCCAGCAGCTCGGGACAGGCGTCTGGAAACACCATATATTTT. This gives the protein CASSSGQASGNTIYF.

This chain links TRBV7-9 with TRBJ2-3; 7 positions match TRBD1. The CDR3 runs to 15 residues. With V trimmed by 4 bases and J by 6 bases, 10 bases remained unmatched. Germline V gene lookup returns CDR1 SEHNR and CDR2 FQNEAQ (reference sequence). CDR3 nucleotide sequence: TGTGCCAGCAGCTCCGGGACAGCGCGAGGGGATACGCAGTATTTT. Protein: CASSSGTARGDTQYF.

V is TRBV25-1 and J is TRBJ1-4; 9 nucleotides align to TRBD1. CDR1 is MGHDK, CDR2 SYGVNS, per germline. The CDR3 contains 14 residues. J was trimmed by 8 bases and V by 5 bases; bases with no gene match: 6. The CDR3, as DNA: TGTGCCAGCAGTTTCAACAGGGGGCGAGAAAAACTGTTTTTT. Residues: CASSFNRGREKLFF.

The rearrangement joins TRBV11-3 to TRBJ2-7, with 11 positions matching TRBD2. V trimming: 1 base; J trimming: 4 bases; junction bases outside the gene matches: 9. Germline CDR1 is SGHNT and CDR2 is YENEEA. This CDR3 is built from 17 residues. The CDR3 nucleotides read TGTGCCAGCAGCTTAGTCGCCAGGGCTAGCGGGAGGTACGAGCAGTACTTC. Residues: CASSLVARASGRYEQYF.

The chain has TRBV6-5 and TRBJ1-1; D is perhaps TRBD1 (5 bases). Germline V gives CDR1 MNHEY, CDR2 SVGAGI. V was trimmed by 0 bases and J by 1 base, leaving 9 bases between them. CDR3 length equals 15 residues. The CDR3 loop is CASSYSRQGNTEAFF. The CDR3, as DNA: TGTGCCAGCAGTTACTCACGGCAGGGGAACACTGAAGCTTTCTTT.

V is TRBV6-2 or TRBV6-3 and J is TRBJ2-5, with TRBD2 as a possible D gene (6 bases). Germline lookup yields CDR1 MNHEY and CDR2 SVGEGT. The CDR3 is 16 residues long. V lost 6 bases and J lost 4, with 21 bases in between. CDR3 bases: TGTGCCAGCAGCCCTTGGAGGGATACGAGCTTAGAGACCCAGTACTTC. Its translation is CASSPWRDTSLETQYF.

The J gene is TRBJ2-7, the V gene TRBV4-1; 7 bases match TRBD1. From germline, CDR1 is MGHRA and CDR2 YSYEKL. The CDR3 sequence is 16 residues long. Trimming at V came to 2 bases and at J to 5 bases, leaving 12 bases not matched to a gene. The CDR3: CASSQIIVPGGNEQYF. CDR3 sequence (DNA): TGCGCCAGCAGCCAAATCATAGTCCCAGGGGGTAACGAGCAGTACTTC.